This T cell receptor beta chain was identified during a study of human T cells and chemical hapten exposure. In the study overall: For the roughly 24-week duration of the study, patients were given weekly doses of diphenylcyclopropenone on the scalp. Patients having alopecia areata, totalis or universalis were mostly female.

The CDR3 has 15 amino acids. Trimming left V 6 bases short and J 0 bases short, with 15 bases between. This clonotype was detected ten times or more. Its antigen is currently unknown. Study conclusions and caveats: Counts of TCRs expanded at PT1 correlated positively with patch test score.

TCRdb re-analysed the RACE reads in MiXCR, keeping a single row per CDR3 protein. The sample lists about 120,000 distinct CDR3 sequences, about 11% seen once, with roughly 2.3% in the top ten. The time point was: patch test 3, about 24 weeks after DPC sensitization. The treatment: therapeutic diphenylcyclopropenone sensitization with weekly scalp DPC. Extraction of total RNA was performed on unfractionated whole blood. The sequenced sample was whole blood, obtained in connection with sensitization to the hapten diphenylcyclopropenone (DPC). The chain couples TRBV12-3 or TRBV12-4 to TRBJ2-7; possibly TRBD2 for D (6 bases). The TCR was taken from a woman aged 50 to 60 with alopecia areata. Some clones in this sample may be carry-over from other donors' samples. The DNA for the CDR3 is TGTGCCAGCAGCGCAAGCGGGTCGAGCTCCTACGAGCAGTACTTC. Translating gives CASSASGSSSYEQYF.